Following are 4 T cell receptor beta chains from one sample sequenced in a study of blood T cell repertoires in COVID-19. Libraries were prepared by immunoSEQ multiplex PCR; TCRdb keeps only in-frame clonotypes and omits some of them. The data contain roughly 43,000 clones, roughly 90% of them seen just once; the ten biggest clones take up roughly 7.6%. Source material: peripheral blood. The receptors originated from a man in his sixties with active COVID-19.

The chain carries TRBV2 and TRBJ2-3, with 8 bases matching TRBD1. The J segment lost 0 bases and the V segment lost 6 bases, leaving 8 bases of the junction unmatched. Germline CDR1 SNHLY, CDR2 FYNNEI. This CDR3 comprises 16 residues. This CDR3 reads CASRSQGAGSTDTQYF. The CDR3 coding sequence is TGTGCCAGCAGATCTCAGGGGGCAGGGAGCACAGATACGCAGTATTTT.

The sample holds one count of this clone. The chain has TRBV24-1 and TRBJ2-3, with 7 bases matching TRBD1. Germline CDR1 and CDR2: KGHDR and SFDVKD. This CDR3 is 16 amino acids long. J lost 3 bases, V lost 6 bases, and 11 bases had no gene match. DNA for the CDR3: TGTGCCACCAGTCCAAATCACCGACAGGGAACAGATACGCAGTATTTT. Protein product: CATSPNHRQGTDTQYF.

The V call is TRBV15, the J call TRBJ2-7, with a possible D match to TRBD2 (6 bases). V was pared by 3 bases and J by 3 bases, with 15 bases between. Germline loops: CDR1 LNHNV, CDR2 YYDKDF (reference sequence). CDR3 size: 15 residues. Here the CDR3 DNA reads TGTGCCACCAGCAGCTCCGGGAGTAACTTCTACGAGCAGTACTTC. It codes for CATSSSGSNFYEQYF.

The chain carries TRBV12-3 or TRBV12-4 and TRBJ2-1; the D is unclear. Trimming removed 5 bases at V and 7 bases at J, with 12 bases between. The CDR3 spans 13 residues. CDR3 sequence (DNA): TGTGCCAGCAGTCCCTCCGGCGGTAATGAGCAGTTCTTC. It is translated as CASSPSGGNEQFF.